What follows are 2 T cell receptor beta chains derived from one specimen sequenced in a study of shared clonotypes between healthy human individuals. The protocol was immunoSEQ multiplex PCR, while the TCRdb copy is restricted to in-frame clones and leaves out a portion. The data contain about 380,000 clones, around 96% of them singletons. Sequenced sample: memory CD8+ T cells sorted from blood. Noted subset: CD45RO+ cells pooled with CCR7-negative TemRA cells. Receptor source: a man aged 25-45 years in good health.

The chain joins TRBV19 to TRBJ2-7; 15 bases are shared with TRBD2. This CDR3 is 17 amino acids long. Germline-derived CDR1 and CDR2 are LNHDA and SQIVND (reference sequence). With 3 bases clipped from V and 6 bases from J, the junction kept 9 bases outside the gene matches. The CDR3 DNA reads TGTGCCAGTAGTATGGGACCCGGGACTAGCGGGAGGTCCGAGCAGTACTTC. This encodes CASSMGPGTSGRSEQYF.

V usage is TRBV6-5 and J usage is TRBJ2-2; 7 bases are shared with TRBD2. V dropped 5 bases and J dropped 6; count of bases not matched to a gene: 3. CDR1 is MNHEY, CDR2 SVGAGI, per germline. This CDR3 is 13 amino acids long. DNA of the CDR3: TGTGCCAGCAGTACCCGGGGGGCCGGGGAGCTGTTTTTT. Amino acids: CASSTRGAGELFF.